The 19 T cell receptor beta chains below all came from one sample that was sequenced in a study of T-cell memory formation after mild COVID-19. TCRdb re-called the 5' RACE reads with MiXCR, one entry per CDR3 protein. The profile covers 350,000 to 500,000 distinct CDR3 sequences, with 18% appearing a single time and around a fifth taken by the ten largest. The sequenced sample consisted of PBMCs or a T cell subset sorted from them (not recorded which). All receptors derive from a man younger than 35 who had mild COVID-19 (a few samples of this study predate the infection). Cell type and time point are not known.

This clonotype turned up a few times. This chain joins TRBV20-1 and TRBJ2-7; TRBD2 matches at 8 bases. The germline CDR1 and CDR2 sequences are DFQATT and SNEGSKA (reference sequence). V was clipped by 6 bases and J by 4 bases; unmatched bases: 14. This CDR3 comprises 15 residues. The chain's CDR3 is CSAGPARGGRYEQYF. CDR3 nucleotide sequence: TGCAGTGCGGGCCCAGCCCGGGGGGGAAGATACGAGCAGTACTTC.

This clonotype has more than one count but fewer than ten. J is TRBJ2-5 and V is TRBV5-1, with TRBD1 matching 8 bases. The germline CDR1 and CDR2 sequences are SGHRS and YFSETQ. The CDR3 covers 16 residues. V shed 4 bases, J shed 2 bases, and the junction held 10 bases outside the gene matches. The DNA for the CDR3 is TGCGCCAGCAGCACATTACCGCGGACAGGGCAAGAGACCCAGTACTTC. Translating it yields CASSTLPRTGQETQYF.

This sequence joins TRBV18 and TRBJ1-1; D is unclear. The CDR3 sequence is 14 residues long. The V gene lost 2 bases and the J gene lost 1 base, with 8 bases spanning the gap. Germline CDR1 reads KGHSH; CDR2 reads LQKENI. CDR3 nucleotide sequence: TGTGCCAGCTCACCAGTGGCCGGGAACACTGAAGCTTTCTTT. It yields the protein CASSPVAGNTEAFF.

The gene calls are TRBV20-1 and TRBJ2-1, with D perhaps TRBD2 (5 bases). The CDR3 runs to 15 residues. CDR1 is DFQATT and CDR2 is SNEGSKA in the germline V gene (reference sequence). The V end lost 0 bases, the J end lost 7 bases, and 16 bases lay between the germline ends. Here the CDR3 reads CSARDRPGVRNEQFF. CDR3 sequence (DNA): TGCAGTGCTAGAGATCGTCCCGGGGTAAGGAATGAGCAGTTCTTC.

The chain joins TRBV13 to TRBJ2-2, with 8 bases identical to TRBD2. The CDR3 contains 15 residues. V trimming: 5 bases; J trimming: 6 bases; junction bases outside the gene matches: 8. Per the germline V gene, CDR1 is PRHDT and CDR2 is FYEKMQ (reference sequence). CDR3 in amino acids: CASSPRGGLSGELFF. DNA of the CDR3: TGTGCCAGCAGCCCCCGGGGGGGCCTGTCCGGGGAGCTGTTTTTT.

The chain combines TRBV5-6 with TRBJ1-1, with D possibly matching TRBD1 (6 bases). CDR1 and CDR2 (germline): SGHDT, YYEEEE. Trimming took 0 bases from V and 3 from J, leaving 12 bases between them. This CDR3 is built from 15 residues. The CDR3 region has the DNA TGTGCCAGCAGCTTGGGGGACAAACTATACACTGAAGCTTTCTTT. Encoded protein: CASSLGDKLYTEAFF.

J is TRBJ1-5 and V is TRBV5-5, with 8 positions matching TRBD1. This CDR3 comprises 19 residues. V shed 4 bases and J 0 bases; nucleotides not matched to a gene: 15. CDR1 and CDR2 (germline): SGHKS, YYEKEE (reference sequence). CDR3 in amino acids: CASSPKVGQGPHSNQPQHF. Written as DNA, the CDR3 is TGTGCCAGCAGCCCGAAAGTCGGACAGGGACCCCATAGCAATCAGCCCCAGCATTTT.

This clonotype was counted at least ten times. The chain recombines TRBV20-1 with TRBJ1-1; D gene uncertain. V lost 1 base, J lost 1 base, and 16 bases lay in between. Germline V gene sequence: CDR1 DFQATT, CDR2 SNEGSKA (reference sequence). The CDR3 runs to 16 residues. DNA for the CDR3: TGCAGTGCTAGAGTTGCGGGAAGAGGAGGGAACACTGAAGCTTTCTTT. Its translation: CSARVAGRGGNTEAFF.

The chain recombines TRBV7-8 with TRBJ2-3, with D uncertain. The germline CDR1 and CDR2 sequences are SGHVS and FQNEAQ. The ends were cut back, 5 bases at V and 1 base at J, with 16 bases in the middle. The length of the CDR3 is 16 residues. CDR3 in amino acids: CASSPLTQPCTDTQYF. The CDR3 DNA follows: TGTGCCAGCAGCCCCCTCACGCAGCCATGCACAGATACGCAGTATTTT. Filled out from reference TRBV7-8 and TRBJ2-3, the complete variable domain reads GAGVSQSPRYKVAKRGQDVALRCDPISGHVSLFWYQQALGQGPEFLTYFQNEAQLDKSGLPSDRFFAERPEGSVSTLKIQRTQQEDSAVYLCASSPLTQPCTDTQYFGPGTRLTVL.

This clonotype occurred a few times. The chain recombines TRBV7-2 with TRBJ2-3, with 15 nucleotides matching TRBD2. This CDR3 has 17 amino acids. Germline trimming cut 3 bases from V and 6 bases from J; bases unmatched to any gene: 7. Per germline, CDR1 SGHTA and CDR2 FQGNSA. CDR3 sequence (DNA): TGTGCCAGCAGCTTTTACGGGACTAGCGGGGGGAAGGATACGCAGTATTTT. Amino acids: CASSFYGTSGGKDTQYF.

This clonotype came up a few times. The J gene is TRBJ2-1, the V gene TRBV24-1, with D perhaps matching TRBD2 (6 bases). This CDR3 comprises 13 residues. Germline V gene sequence: CDR1 KGHDR, CDR2 SFDVKD. Trimming left V 5 bases short and J 3 bases short, with 7 bases between. CDR3 sequence (DNA): TGTGCCACCAGTGTCGGGGGCTACAATGAGCAGTTCTTC. It encodes CATSVGGYNEQFF.

The rearrangement joins TRBV7-6 to TRBJ2-6, with D perhaps TRBD1 or TRBD2 (5 bases each). Trimming cost V 1 base and J 2 bases, with 18 bases left between them. Germline CDR1 SGHVS, CDR2 FNYEAQ. The CDR3 consists of 19 residues. CDR3 in amino acids: CASSLEEVPGFAGANVLTF. The CDR3 DNA follows: TGTGCCAGCAGCTTAGAGGAGGTGCCAGGGTTCGCTGGGGCCAACGTCCTGACTTTC.

CDR3 sequence (DNA): TGCGCCAGCAGCTTGACTACTAGCGGGGTTGTGGAGACCCAGTACTTC. Translating it yields CASSLTTSGVVETQYF. The rearrangement joins TRBV5-1 to TRBJ2-5; 10 nucleotides match TRBD2. The germline V gene encodes CDR1 SGHRS and CDR2 YFSETQ. This CDR3 contains 16 residues. V was clipped by 1 base and J by 5 bases; unmatched bases: 8.

In this sample, this clonotype turned up a few times. The V and J genes are TRBV5-6 and TRBJ2-7; D remains ambiguous. Germline assignment: CDR1 SGHDT and CDR2 YYEEEE. Trimming stripped 4 bases from V and 0 bases from J, with 14 bases between. The CDR3 runs to 15 residues. Here the CDR3 DNA reads TGTGCCAGCAGCCCGCTCGACCGACTCTCCTACGAGCAGTACGTC. This gives the protein CASSPLDRLSYEQYV.

The table lists this clonotype with many counts. The chain carries TRBV15 and TRBJ1-5, with TRBD1 as a possible D gene (5 bases). The V end lost 2 bases, the J end lost 6 bases, and 14 bases lay between the germline ends. The CDR3 has 15 residues. Germline loops: CDR1 LNHNV, CDR2 YYDKDF (reference sequence). CDR3: CATSRWKGSSQPQHF. CDR3 bases: TGTGCCACCAGCAGATGGAAGGGGTCAAGTCAGCCCCAGCATTTT.

The DNA of the CDR3 is TGCGCCAGCAGCCAAGTTTGGGGGTTAGGTGCACCCCTCCACTTT. Translating it yields CASSQVWGLGAPLHF. This rearrangement joins TRBV4-3 to TRBJ1-6; tentatively, D is TRBD1 (5 bases). CDR1 and CDR2 (germline): LGHNA, YSLEER. The ends were cut back, 1 base at V and 11 bases at J, with 15 bases in the middle. The length of the CDR3 is 15 residues.

This clonotype has ten or more counts. This rearrangement joins TRBV29-1 to TRBJ2-1; 8 bases are shared with TRBD1. Germline CDR1 is SQVTM and CDR2 is ANQGSEA. V dropped 4 bases and J dropped 4; count of bases not matched to a gene: 3. The CDR3 is 13 amino acids. The CDR3 reads CSVVGTGYNEQFF. The CDR3 DNA reads as TGCAGCGTTGTCGGGACAGGTTACAATGAGCAGTTCTTC.

This chain joins TRBV27 and TRBJ2-2; no firm D call. Trimming shortened V by 6 bases and J by 4 bases, and 12 bases separated the two germline ends. This CDR3 is built from 14 residues. Germline CDR1 reads MNHEY; CDR2 reads SMNVEV (reference sequence). CDR3 coding DNA: TGTGCCAGCAGGGAAAGACGGTTCACCGGGGAGCTGTTTTTT. This translates into CASRERRFTGELFF.

The chain's CDR3 is CASSNMPHEQFF. As DNA, the CDR3 is TGTGCCAGCAGCAACATGCCGCATGAGCAGTTCTTC. The rearrangement joins TRBV11-3 to TRBJ2-1; D is undetermined. V was shortened by 5 bases and J by 8 bases, with 10 bases between the two germline ends. This CDR3 has 12 residues. CDR1 SGHNT and CDR2 YENEEA come from the germline V gene.